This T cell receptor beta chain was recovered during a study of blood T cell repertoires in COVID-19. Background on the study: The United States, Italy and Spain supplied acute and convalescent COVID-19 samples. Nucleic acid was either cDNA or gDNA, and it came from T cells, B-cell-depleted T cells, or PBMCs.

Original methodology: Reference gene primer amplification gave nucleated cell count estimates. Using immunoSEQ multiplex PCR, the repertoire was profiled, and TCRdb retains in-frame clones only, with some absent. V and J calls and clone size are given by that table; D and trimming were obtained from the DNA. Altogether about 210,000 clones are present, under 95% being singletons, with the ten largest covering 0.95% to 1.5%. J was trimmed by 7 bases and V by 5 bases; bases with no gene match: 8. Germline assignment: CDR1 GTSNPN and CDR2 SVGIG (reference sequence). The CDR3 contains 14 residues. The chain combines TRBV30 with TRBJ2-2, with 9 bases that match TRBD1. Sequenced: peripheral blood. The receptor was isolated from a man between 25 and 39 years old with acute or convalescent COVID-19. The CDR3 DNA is TGTGCCTGGGACCGGGACAGGGCTTTCGGGGAGCTGTTTTTT. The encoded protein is CAWDRDRAFGELFF. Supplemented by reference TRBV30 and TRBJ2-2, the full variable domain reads SQTIHQWPATLVQPVGSPLSLECTVEGTSNPNLYWYRQAAGRGLQLLFYSVGIGQISSEVPQNLSASRPQDRQFILSSKKLLLSDSGFYLCAWDRDRAFGELFFGEGSRLTVL.